The T cell receptor (beta chain) under discussion was sequenced for a study of cytomegalovirus exposure and HLA in healthy donors. With V trimmed by 0 bases and J by 6 bases, 4 bases remained unmatched. The CDR3 spans 16 residues. CDR1 and CDR2 from the germline V gene are LGHNA and YSLEER. To note about this clone: Its cognate antigen is unknown.

General study points: TCR sequences were mostly rare, though some public TCRs occurred in many donors.

PCR employed 60 Vbeta and 13 Jbeta primers. Clones were sequenced by immunoSEQ multiplex PCR, and TCRdb holds only the in-frame ones, with some missing. The sample lists a few hundred thousand clones, around 79% occurring once. This chain joins TRBV4-3 and TRBJ2-3, with TRBD2 identical over 12 bases. The clonotype originates from a young man in good health and CMV-seronegative. Sequenced material: PBMCs. As DNA, the CDR3 is TGCGCCAGCAGCCAAGAAGGGACTAGCGGGTATGATACGCAGTATTTT. This translates into CASSQEGTSGYDTQYF.